This TCR beta chain stems from a study of vaccination and CD4 T cells after COVID-19. As for the study in general: Overlapping SARS-CoV-2, HCoV-NL63, HCoV-OC43 and HCoV-229E spike peptides stimulated the cells.

In its sample, this clonotype was seen a few times. Its antigen is as yet unknown. Treatment of the sample: 10-day PBMC culture with coronavirus spike peptide pools or control peptides (ViraFEST assay). Oncomine TCR Beta short-read sequencing was applied to DNA from cultured CD4+ T cells. MiXCR, applied by TCRdb to the PCR reads, yields one record per CDR3 protein. The sample includes about 5,300 distinct CDR3 sequences, 25% of them seen just once. With V trimmed by 5 bases and J by 5 bases, 13 bases remained unmatched. This CDR3 contains 18 residues. CDR1 is SGHAT, CDR2 FQDESV, per germline (reference sequence).

The source material was CD4+ T cells from blood, cultured in vitro, sampled after SARS-CoV-2 vaccination. This receptor was identified in a human donor who had recovered from COVID-19. The rearrangement links TRBV11-1 to TRBJ2-1; 12 bases map to TRBD2. In DNA, the CDR3 is TGTGCCAGCAGCCCGAACCAACTGACTAGCGGGGGTGACAATGAGCAGTTCTTC. It yields the protein CASSPNQLTSGGDNEQFF.